At least ten counts were recorded for the clone carrying this T cell receptor beta chain. Amplified TCR beta CDR3 regions were obtained using RNA transcripts as template. HTBI-primed RT-PCR formed the first round, and a multiplex PCR formed the second. Using its own MiXCR run on the multiplex PCR reads, TCRdb lists one record per CDR3 protein. Of roughly 160,000 distinct CDR3 sequences listed, roughly two fifths were seen once; the top ten hold approximately 6.3%. These data belong to a study of Graves' ophthalmopathy and Graves' hyperthyroidism. Germline values: CDR1 MNHEY, CDR2 SVGAGI. The CDR3 sequence is 14 residues long. V was trimmed by 3 bases and J by 8 bases, leaving 14 bases between them.

Sequencing used peripheral blood. The chain has TRBV6-5 and TRBJ1-3, with D tentatively TRBD1 (5 bases). The clonotype was recovered from a woman aged 40 to 50 with Graves' ophthalmopathy. CDR3 amino acids: CASSYGGDGDTIYF. CDR3 DNA: TGTGCCAGCAGTTATGGAGGGGACGGTGACACCATATATTTT.